This T cell receptor beta chain was captured in a study of Ad26.COV2.S vaccination and SARS-CoV-2 variants. The overall study: The donor participated in the COV1001 trial, in its Ad26.COV2.S arm. Each vaccinee took Ad26.COV2.S intramuscularly, once or twice 56 days apart.

To note about this clone: The antigen is not known.

The treatment denotes: roughly 19 received Ad26.COV2.S at low or high dose, single or two shots; 5 received placebo; per-sample allocation not given. Sampling was performed 63 days after the first vaccine or placebo injection. The donor's status was that of an adult aged 18-55 years in Boston. Some clones are missing from TCRdb's copy, which holds only in-frame ones; the method was immunoSEQ multiplex PCR. The sample lists approximately 350,000 clones, about 80% occurring once. General observations from the study: Reported findings describe substantial breadth in spike-specific CD8+ and CD4+ T cell responses following vaccination.

Germline V gene lookup returns CDR1 MNHEY and CDR2 SVGEGT. The V gene lost 4 bases and the J gene lost 7 bases, with 11 bases spanning the gap. The CDR3 runs to 12 residues. Sequenced material: peripheral blood, taken in a trial of Ad26.COV2.S vaccine versus placebo. The chain recombines TRBV6-2 or TRBV6-3 with TRBJ2-7; D ambiguous. The source is a person between 18 and 59 years old who received the Ad26.COV2.S COVID-19 vaccine or a placebo. In nucleotides, the CDR3 is TGTGCCAGCAGTTTGTCTTTGGGGGAGCAGTACTTC. Amino acids: CASSLSLGEQYF.